This TCR beta chain was identified during a study of regulatory T cells in long-lasting Graves disease. Study outcomes and limitations: TCR diversity was lower in persistent Graves' patients (versus newly diagnosed ones).

With iRepertoire HTBI primers and Arm-PCR of CDR3 regions, TCR beta libraries were built. TCRdb ran MiXCR on the multiplex PCR reads and lists one entry per CDR3 protein. The sample holds 600,000 to 800,000 distinct CDR3 sequences, approximately 31% seen once. As for this clonotype: Its target is not known.

The CDR3 runs 11 residues. The V gene end was trimmed by 5 bases and the J gene end by 12 bases; junction bases not matched to a gene: 6. Germline CDR1 and CDR2: SGHDN and FVKESK. Time point noted: persistent/refractory GD, antithyroid drugs over 5 years with positive TRAb. With RNA extracted from PBMCs as input, the TCR library was made. Graves' disease diagnosis followed American Thyroid Association guidelines. Tubes containing EDTA received approximately 9.8 milliliters of drawn peripheral blood. Sequences were derived from peripheral blood mononuclear cells (PBMCs), sampled when the disease was refractory, from a patient treated with antithyroid drugs. The TCR originated in a female donor with Graves disease. V is TRBV14 and J is TRBJ2-7, with 8 bases aligning to TRBD2. CDR3 sequence: CASSLAGPWYF. The CDR3 DNA is TGTGCCAGCAGCTTAGCGGGGCCGTGGTACTTC.